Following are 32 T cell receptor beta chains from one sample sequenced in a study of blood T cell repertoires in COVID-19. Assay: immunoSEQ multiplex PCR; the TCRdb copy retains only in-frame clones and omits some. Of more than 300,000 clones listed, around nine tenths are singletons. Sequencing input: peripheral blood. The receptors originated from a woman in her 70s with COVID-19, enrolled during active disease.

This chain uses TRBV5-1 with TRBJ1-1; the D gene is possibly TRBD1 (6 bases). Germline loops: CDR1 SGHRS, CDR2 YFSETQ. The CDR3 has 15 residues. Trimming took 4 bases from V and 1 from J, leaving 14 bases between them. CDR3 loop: CASSAGGTRNTEAFF. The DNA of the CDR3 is TGCGCCAGCAGCGCGGGAGGGACAAGGAACACTGAAGCTTTCTTT. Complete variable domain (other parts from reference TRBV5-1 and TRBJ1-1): KAGVTQTPRYLIKTRGQQVTLSCSPISGHRSVSWYQQTPGQGLQFLFEYFSETQRNKGNFPGRFSGRQFSNSRSEMNVSTLELGDSALYLCASSAGGTRNTEAFFGQGTRLTVV.

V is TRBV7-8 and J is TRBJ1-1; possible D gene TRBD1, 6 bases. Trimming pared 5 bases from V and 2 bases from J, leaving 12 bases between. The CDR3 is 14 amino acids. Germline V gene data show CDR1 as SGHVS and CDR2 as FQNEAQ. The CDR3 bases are TGTGCCAGCAGCCCGCGGGGGGCCAACACTGAAGCTTTCTTT. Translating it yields CASSPRGANTEAFF.

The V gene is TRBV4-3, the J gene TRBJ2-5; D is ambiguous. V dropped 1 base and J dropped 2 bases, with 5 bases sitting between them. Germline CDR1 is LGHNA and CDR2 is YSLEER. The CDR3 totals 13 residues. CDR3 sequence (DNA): TGCGCCAGCAGCCAAGTCTTGCAAGAGACCCAGTACTTC. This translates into CASSQVLQETQYF.

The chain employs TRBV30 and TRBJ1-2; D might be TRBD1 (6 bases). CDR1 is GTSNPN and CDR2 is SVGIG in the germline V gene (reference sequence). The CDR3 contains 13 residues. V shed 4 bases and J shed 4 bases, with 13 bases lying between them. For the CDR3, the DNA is TGTGCCTGGACCCTAGTAGGGGGCTATGGCTACACCTTC. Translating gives CAWTLVGGYGYTF. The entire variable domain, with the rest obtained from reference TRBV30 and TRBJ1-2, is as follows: SQTIHQWPATLVQPVGSPLSLECTVEGTSNPNLYWYRQAAGRGLQLLFYSVGIGQISSEVPQNLSASRPQDRQFILSSKKLLLSDSGFYLCAWTLVGGYGYTFGSGTRLTVV.

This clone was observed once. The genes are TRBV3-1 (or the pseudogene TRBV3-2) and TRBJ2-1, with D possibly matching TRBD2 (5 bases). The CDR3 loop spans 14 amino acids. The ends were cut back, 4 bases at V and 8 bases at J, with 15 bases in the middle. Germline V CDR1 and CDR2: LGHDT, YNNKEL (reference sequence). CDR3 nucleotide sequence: TGTGCCAGCAGCCGACTACGCATCCGGCATGAGCAGTTCTTC. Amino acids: CASSRLRIRHEQFF.

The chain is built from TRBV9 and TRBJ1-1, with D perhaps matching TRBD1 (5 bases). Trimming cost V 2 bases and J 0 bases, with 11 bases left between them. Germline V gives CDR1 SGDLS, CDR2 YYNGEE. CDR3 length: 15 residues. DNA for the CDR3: TGTGCCAGCAGCGTGACAGATTACTTGAACACTGAAGCTTTCTTT. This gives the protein CASSVTDYLNTEAFF. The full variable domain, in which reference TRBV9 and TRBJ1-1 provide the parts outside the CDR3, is DSGVTQTPKHLITATGQRVTLRCSPRSGDLSVYWYQQSLDQGLQFLIQYYNGEERAKGNILERFSAQQFPDLHSELNLSSLELGDSALYFCASSVTDYLNTEAFFGQGTRLTVV.

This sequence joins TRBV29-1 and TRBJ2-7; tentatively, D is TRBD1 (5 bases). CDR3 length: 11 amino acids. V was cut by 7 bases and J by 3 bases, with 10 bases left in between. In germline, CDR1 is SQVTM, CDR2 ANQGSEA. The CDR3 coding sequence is TGCAGCGCCCTGACAGTCTACGAGCAGTACTTC. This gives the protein CSALTVYEQYF.

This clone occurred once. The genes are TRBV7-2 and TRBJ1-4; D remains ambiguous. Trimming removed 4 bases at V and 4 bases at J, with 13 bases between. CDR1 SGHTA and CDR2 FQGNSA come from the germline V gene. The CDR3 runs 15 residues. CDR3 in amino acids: CASSSRTGFNEKLFF. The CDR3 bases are TGTGCCAGCAGCTCCCGCACGGGGTTTAATGAAAAACTGTTTTTT.

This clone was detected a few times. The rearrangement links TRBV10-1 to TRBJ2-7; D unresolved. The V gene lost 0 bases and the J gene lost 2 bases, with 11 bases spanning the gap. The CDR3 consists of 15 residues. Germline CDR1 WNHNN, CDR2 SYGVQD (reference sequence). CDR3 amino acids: CASSESQEITYEQYF. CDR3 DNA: TGCGCCAGCAGTGAGTCCCAGGAAATCACCTACGAGCAGTACTTC.

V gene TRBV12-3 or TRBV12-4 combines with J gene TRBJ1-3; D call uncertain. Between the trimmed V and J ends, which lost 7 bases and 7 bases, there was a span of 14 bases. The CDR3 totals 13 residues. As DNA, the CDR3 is TGTGCCAGCACCAGCAGACAAAAGAACACCATATATTTT. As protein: CASTSRQKNTIYF.

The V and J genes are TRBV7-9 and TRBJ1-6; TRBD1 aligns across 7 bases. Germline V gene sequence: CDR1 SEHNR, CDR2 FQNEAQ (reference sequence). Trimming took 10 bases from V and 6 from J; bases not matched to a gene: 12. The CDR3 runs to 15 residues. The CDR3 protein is CATRPAGGGNSPLHF. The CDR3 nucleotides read TGTGCCACCCGTCCCGCAGGGGGAGGTAATTCACCCCTCCACTTT.

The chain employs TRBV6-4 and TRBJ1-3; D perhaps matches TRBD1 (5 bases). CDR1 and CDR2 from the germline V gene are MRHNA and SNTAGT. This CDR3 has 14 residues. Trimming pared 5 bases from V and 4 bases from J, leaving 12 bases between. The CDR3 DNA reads TGTGCCAGCAGTAGCGGGGCAGGGGGAAACACCATATATTTT. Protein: CASSSGAGGNTIYF.

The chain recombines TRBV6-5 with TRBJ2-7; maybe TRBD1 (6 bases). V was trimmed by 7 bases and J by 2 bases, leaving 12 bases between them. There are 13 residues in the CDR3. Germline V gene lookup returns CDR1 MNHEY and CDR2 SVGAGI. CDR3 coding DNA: TGTGCCAGCAAAAAACAGGGAACCTACGAGCAGTACTTC. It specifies CASKKQGTYEQYF.

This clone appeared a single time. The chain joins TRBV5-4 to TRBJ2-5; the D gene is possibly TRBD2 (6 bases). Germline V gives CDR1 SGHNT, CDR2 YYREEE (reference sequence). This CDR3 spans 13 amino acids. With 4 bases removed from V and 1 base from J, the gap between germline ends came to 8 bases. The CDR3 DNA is TGTGCCAGCAGCCAGCGGGTCCAAGAGACCCAGTACTTC. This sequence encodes CASSQRVQETQYF.

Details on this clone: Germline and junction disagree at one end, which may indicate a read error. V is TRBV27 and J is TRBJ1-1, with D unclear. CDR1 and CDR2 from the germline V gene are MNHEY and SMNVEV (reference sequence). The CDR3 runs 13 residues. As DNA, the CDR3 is TGTGCCAGCAGTATATCCCGGGTCTTTGAAGCTTTCTTT. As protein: CASSISRVFEAFF.

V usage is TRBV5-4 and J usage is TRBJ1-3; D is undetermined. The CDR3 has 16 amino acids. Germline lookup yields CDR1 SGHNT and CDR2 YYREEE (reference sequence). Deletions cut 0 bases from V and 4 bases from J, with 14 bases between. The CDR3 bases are TGTGCCAGCAGCTTGGATGGCCCCGGGAACGGAAACACCATATATTTT. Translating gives CASSLDGPGNGNTIYF.

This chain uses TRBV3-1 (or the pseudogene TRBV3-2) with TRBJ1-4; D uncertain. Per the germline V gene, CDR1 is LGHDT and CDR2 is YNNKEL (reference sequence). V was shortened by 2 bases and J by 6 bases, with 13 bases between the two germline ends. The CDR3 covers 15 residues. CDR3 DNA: TGTGCCAGCAGCCAACAACGCGGGGTATATGAAAAACTGTTTTTT. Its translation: CASSQQRGVYEKLFF.

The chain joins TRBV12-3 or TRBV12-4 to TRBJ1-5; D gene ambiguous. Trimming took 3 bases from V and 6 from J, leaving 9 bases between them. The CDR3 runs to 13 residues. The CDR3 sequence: CASSFGVGQPQHF. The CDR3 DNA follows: TGTGCCAGCAGTTTCGGGGTGGGTCAGCCCCAGCATTTT.

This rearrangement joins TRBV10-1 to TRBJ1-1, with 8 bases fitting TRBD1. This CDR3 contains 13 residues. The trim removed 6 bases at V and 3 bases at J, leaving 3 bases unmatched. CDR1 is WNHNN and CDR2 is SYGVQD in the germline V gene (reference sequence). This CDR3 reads CASRTGEDTEAFF. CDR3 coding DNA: TGCGCCAGCAGGACAGGGGAGGACACTGAAGCTTTCTTT.

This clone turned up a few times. CDR3 amino acids: CAWSTSLLRNTEAFF. The CDR3 DNA reads as TGTGCCTGGAGTACGAGCCTTCTCCGGAACACTGAAGCTTTCTTT. This chain connects TRBV30 to TRBJ1-1; D is undetermined. The length of the CDR3 is 15 residues. The V end lost 2 bases, the J end lost 1 base, and 14 bases lay between the germline ends. From germline, CDR1 is GTSNPN and CDR2 SVGIG (reference sequence).

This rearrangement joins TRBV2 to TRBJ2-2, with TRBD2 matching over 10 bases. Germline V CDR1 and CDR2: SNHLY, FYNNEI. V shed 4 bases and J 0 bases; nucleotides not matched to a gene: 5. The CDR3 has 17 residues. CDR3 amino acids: CASSALAGGPNTGELFF. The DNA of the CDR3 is TGTGCCAGCAGTGCGTTAGCGGGGGGCCCGAACACCGGGGAGCTGTTTTTT.

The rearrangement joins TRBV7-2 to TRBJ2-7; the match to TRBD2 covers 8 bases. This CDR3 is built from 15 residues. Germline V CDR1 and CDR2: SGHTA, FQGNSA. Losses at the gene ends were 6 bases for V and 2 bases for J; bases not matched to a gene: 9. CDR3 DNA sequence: TGTGCCAGCAGGGTGACTAGCGAGGGGGCCTACGAGCAGTACTTC. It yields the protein CASRVTSEGAYEQYF.

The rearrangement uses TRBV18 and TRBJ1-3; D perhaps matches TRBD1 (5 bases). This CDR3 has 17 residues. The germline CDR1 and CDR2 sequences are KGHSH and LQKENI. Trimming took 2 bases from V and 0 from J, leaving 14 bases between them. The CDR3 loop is CASSPATASVSGNTIYF. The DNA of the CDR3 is TGTGCCAGCTCACCAGCGACAGCCTCCGTCTCTGGAAACACCATATATTTT.

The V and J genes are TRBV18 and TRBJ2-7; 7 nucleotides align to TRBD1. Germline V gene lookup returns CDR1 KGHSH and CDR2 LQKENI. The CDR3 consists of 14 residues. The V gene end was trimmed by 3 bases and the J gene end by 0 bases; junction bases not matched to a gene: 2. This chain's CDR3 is CASSPGQSSYEQYF. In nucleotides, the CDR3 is TGTGCCAGCTCACCGGGACAGAGCTCCTACGAGCAGTACTTC.

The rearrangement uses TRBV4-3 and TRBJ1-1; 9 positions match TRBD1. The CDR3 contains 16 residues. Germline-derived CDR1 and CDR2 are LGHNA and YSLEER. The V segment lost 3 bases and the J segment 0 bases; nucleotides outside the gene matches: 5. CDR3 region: CASSQARQGVNTEAFF. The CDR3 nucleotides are TGCGCCAGCAGCCAGGCCAGACAGGGGGTGAACACTGAAGCTTTCTTT.

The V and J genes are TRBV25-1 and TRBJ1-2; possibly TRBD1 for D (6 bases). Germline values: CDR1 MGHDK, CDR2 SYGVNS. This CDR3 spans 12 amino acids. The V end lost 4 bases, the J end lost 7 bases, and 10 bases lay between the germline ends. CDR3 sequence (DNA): TGTGCCAGCAGTGGTGACAGGTTTGGCTACACCTTC. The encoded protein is CASSGDRFGYTF.

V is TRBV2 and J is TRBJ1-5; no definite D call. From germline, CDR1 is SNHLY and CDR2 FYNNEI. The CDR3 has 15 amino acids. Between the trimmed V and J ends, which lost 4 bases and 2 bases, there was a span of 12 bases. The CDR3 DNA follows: TGTGCCAGCAGTGCCGACGGGAAGGGCAATCAGCCCCAGCATTTT. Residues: CASSADGKGNQPQHF.

In nucleotides, the CDR3 is TGTGCCAGCAGTTACCGGGGGGACTCGAGGGAGCAGTACTTC. It is translated as CASSYRGDSREQYF. V gene TRBV6-5 combines with J gene TRBJ2-7; TRBD2 agrees at 7 bases. The germline CDR1 and CDR2 sequences are MNHEY and SVGAGI. The V and J ends lost 2 bases and 7 bases, in that order; junction bases with no gene match: 8. The CDR3 has 14 residues.

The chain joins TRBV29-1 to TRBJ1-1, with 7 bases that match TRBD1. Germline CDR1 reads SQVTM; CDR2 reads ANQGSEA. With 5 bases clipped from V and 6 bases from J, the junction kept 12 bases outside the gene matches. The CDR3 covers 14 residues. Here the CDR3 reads CSVRDRNYLAEAFF. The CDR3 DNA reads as TGCAGCGTTCGGGACAGAAACTATCTAGCTGAAGCTTTCTTT.

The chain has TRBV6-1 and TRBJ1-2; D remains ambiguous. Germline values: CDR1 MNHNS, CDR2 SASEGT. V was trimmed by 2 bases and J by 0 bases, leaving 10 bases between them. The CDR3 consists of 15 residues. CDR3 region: CASSESPGSNYGYTF. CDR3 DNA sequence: TGTGCCAGCAGTGAATCGCCAGGATCTAACTATGGCTACACCTTC.

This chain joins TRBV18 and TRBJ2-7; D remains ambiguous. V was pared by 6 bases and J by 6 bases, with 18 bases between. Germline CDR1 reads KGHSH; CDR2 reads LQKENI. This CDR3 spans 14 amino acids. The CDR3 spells CASSPPSRPGEQYF. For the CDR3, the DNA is TGTGCCAGCTCCCCCCCTAGTCGCCCGGGCGAGCAGTACTTC.

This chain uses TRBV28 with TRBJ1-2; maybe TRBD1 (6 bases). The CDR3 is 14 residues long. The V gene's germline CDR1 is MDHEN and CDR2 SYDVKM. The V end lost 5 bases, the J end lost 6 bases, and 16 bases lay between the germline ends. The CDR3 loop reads CASSPQGLLDGYTF. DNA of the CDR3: TGTGCCAGCAGTCCTCAGGGGTTACTCGATGGCTACACCTTC.